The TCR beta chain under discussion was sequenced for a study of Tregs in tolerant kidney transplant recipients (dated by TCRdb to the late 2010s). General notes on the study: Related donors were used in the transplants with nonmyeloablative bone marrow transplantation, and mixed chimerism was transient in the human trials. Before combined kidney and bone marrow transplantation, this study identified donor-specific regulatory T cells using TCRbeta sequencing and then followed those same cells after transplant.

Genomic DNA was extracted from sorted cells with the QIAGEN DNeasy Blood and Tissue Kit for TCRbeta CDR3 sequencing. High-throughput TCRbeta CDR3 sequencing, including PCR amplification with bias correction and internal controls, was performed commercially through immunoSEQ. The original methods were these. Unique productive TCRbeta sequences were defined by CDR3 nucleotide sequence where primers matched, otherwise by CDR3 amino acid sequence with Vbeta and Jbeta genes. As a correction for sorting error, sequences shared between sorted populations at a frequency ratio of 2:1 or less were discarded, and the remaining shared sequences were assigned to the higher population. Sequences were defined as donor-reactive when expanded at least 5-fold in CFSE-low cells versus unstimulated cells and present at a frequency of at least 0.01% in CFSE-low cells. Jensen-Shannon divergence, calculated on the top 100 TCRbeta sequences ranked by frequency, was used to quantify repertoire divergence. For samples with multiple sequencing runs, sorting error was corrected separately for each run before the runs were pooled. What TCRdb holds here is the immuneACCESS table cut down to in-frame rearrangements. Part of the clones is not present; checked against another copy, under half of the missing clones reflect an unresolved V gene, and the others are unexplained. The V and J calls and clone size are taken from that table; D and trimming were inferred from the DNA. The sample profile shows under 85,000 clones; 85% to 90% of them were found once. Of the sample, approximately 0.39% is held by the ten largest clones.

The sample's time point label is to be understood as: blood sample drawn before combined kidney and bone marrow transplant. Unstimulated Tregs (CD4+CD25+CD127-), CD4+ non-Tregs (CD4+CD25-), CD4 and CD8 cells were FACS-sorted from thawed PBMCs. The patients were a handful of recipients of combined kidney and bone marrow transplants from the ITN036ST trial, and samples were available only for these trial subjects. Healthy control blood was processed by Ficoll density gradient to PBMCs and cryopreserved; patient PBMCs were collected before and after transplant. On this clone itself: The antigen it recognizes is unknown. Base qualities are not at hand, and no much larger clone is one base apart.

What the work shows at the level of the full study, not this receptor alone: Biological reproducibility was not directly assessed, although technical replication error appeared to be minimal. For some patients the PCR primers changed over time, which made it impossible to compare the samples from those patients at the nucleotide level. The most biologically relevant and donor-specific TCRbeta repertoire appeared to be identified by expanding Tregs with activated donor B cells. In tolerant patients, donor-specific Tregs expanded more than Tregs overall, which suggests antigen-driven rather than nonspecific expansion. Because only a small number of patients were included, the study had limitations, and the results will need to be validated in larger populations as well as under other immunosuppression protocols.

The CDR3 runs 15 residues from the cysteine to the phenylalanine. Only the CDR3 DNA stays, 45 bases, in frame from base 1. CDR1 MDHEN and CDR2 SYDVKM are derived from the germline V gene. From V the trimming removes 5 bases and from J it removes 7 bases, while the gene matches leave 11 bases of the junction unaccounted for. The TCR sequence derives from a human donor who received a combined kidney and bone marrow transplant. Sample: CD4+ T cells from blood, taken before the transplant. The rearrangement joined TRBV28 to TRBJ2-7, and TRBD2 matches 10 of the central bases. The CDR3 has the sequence CASSTPSGSFREQYF. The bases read TGTGCCAGCAGTACCCCTAGCGGGAGCTTTAGGGAGCAGTACTTC.